The rows below give T cell receptor beta chains drawn from one sample of a study of cytomegalovirus exposure and HLA in healthy donors. Here immunoSEQ multiplex PCR was the method, and the copy in TCRdb shows in-frame clones only, minus some. The sample has approximately 170,000 clones; around 80% are singletons. Input material: PBMCs. The source of these receptors is a woman aged 50 to 60 in good health and CMV-seronegative. The CDR3 runs from the conserved cysteine through the conserved F or W. Fields, in order: CDR3 length, V gene, CDR3 protein.

17 TRBV7-8 CASSPLQPGVNTGELFF
15 TRBV19 CATSPPGLIEYGYTF
14 TRBV5-1 CASSTGQANQPQHF
15 TRBV28 CASSYRTDNTGELFF
13 TRBV28 CASRTGEIKPQHF
15 TRBV7-8 CASSPTGGGNQPQHF
12 TRBV29-1 CSVGSSDSPLHF
18 TRBV9 CASSVATETKGANEKLFF
13 TRBV28 CASFNRFKDEQYF
12 TRBV5-1 CASTSGGAPLHF
14 TRBV5-1 CASSFVETRDTQYF
16 TRBV7-6 CASSRQGSTLYNEQFF
16 TRBV4-2 CASSHGATGPDSPLHF
13 TRBV29-1 CSVGAGSGQPQHF
16 TRBV19 CASRDPGTVGNQPQHF
15 TRBV7-2 CASSWGTGGLQPQHF
15 TRBV5-4 CASSLSGVGSYEQYF
13 TRBV5-6 CASSLAPLGPQHF
14 TRBV7-2 CASSLGGTVNEQFF
12 TRBV30 CAWNGRREGYTF
14 TRBV18 CASSPGTLGNTIYF
15 TRBV5-1 CASSTGTDYTGELFF
12 TRBV27 CASRISPYEQYF
14 TRBV28 CASSAGGQYNEQFF
14 TRBV19 CASSGGFSYNEQFF
14 TRBV7-9 CASNAGLSGNTIYF
15 TRBV11-3 CASSFQAGARETQYF
15 TRBV6-5 CASSYGRSSGNTIYF
14 TRBV28 CASSQMGQHYEQYF
17 TRBV30 CASGYRDTHPSNQPQHF
16 TRBV18 CASSRRPEGGRNEQFF
15 TRBV6-1 CASSEAPSRLDTQYF
15 TRBV4-1 CASSQGDTNNQPQHF
16 TRBV9 CASSVGLAGDTGELFF
14 TRBV27 CASSFGGRGNEQFF
11 TRBV29-1 CSVVLADTQYF
13 TRBV6-1 CASSRGPTDTQYF
15 TRBV19 CASLPTGTTNYGYTF
15 TRBV4-3 CASSQEGGGGNEQFF
13 TRBV7-8 CASSLVQSYGYTF
14 TRBV6-1 CASSEVSDTGELFF
16 TRBV5-1 CASSLATGKETGELFF
13 TRBV6-5 CASSYVGSYGYTF
19 TRBV28 CASSPRQGLAGGTKNIQYF
14 TRBV7-6 CASSFPGASYEQYF
14 TRBV6-6 CASSYYLARGEQFF
14 TRBV4-3 CASSQVAGNTEAFF
13 TRBV27 CASSFSGKTEAFF
16 TRBV19 CASSRGDRGSNYGYTF
13 TRBV6-5 CASSYSEYTEAFF
14 TRBV7-9 CASSQSGQYEKLFF
14 TRBV6-5 CASSFGTEKNEQFF
15 TRBV7-9 CASSSGLADSYEQYF
14 TRBV4-3 CASSHQLSTGELFF
16 TRBV28 CASIYRDSYSNQPQHF